A single sample is the source of the 17 T cell receptor beta chains below, sequenced in a study of vaccination effects on CD4 cells after COVID-19. After expansion with viral peptide pools in the ViraFEST assay, antigen-specific CD4+ T cells were sequenced. It was after approximately 10 days of culture that CD4+ T cells were isolated. Subjects were given two BNT162b2 or mRNA-1273 vaccine doses. These receptors' targets are unknown. TCRdb's copy holds only in-frame clones and misses some; the assay was immunoSEQ multiplex PCR. This table holds around 65,000 clones, roughly 73% found once. The sequences come from CD4+ T cells from PBMCs cultured with HCoV-229E spike peptides, collected after COVID-19 vaccination. The receptors were gathered from a human donor who received a COVID-19 vaccine.

This clone is medium-sized. This sequence joins TRBV4-3 and TRBJ1-3; D uncertain. The CDR3 covers 15 residues. From germline, CDR1 is LGHNA and CDR2 YSLEER. V lost 2 bases, J lost 0 bases, and 8 bases lay in between. The CDR3 sequence: CASSQRLDSGNTIYF. The DNA for the CDR3 is TGCGCCAGCAGCCAAAGGTTGGACTCTGGAAACACCATATATTTT.

The gene calls are TRBV7-9 and TRBJ1-3; the D is unclear. This CDR3 region has 15 residues. The V end was cut by 2 bases, the J end by 2 bases, with 10 bases between. From germline, CDR1 is SEHNR and CDR2 FQNEAQ (reference sequence). The chain's CDR3 is CASSLLAVPGNTIYF. The CDR3, as DNA: TGTGCCAGCAGCTTATTGGCAGTTCCTGGAAACACCATATATTTT. Full variable domain (remainder filled in from reference TRBV7-9 and TRBJ1-3): DTGVSQNPRHKITKRGQNVTFRCDPISEHNRLYWYRQTLGQGPEFLTYFQNEAQLEKSRLLSDRFSAERPKGSFSTLEIQRTEQGDSAMYLCASSLLAVPGNTIYFGEGSWLTVV.

The J gene is TRBJ2-5, the V gene TRBV6-5; D not resolved. The CDR3 spans 12 residues. Looked up from germline, CDR1 is MNHEY and CDR2 is SVGAGI. The V end lost 6 bases, the J end lost 1 base, and 6 bases lay between the germline ends. For the CDR3, the DNA is TGTGCCAGCAGACTACCCCAAGAGACCCAGTACTTC. This encodes CASRLPQETQYF.

The V gene is TRBV9, the J gene TRBJ1-2; D is unresolved. V gave up 0 bases and J gave up 2 bases, with 14 bases separating them. Looked up from germline, CDR1 is SGDLS and CDR2 is YYNGEE. The CDR3 length is 16 residues. The CDR3 coding sequence is TGTGCCAGCAGCGTAGAGGGTTCCGCCGGCAACTATGGCTACACCTTC. Amino acid sequence: CASSVEGSAGNYGYTF.

This chain uses TRBV18 with TRBJ2-3; maybe TRBD2 (6 bases). CDR3 length: 16 amino acids. The V and J ends lost 3 bases and 0 bases respectively, with 13 bases between them. Looked up from germline, CDR1 is KGHSH and CDR2 is LQKENI. The chain's CDR3 is CASSPSTGTSTDTQYF. Here the CDR3 DNA reads TGTGCCAGCTCACCTTCGACGGGGACTAGCACAGATACGCAGTATTTT.

The rearrangement uses TRBV7-8 and TRBJ2-7; the D is unclear. The CDR3 totals 15 residues. Trimming removed 4 bases at V and 3 bases at J, with 16 bases between. Germline lookup yields CDR1 SGHVS and CDR2 FQNEAQ. The CDR3: CASSSLGKVDYEQYV. The CDR3 coding sequence is TGTGCCAGCAGCTCCCTAGGGAAGGTGGACTACGAGCAGTACGTC.

A few counts support this clone. This chain uses TRBV18 with TRBJ1-5; D gene unclear. V was trimmed by 3 bases and J by 5 bases, leaving 8 bases between them. The germline CDR1 and CDR2 sequences are KGHSH and LQKENI. The CDR3 loop spans 13 amino acids. In DNA form, the CDR3 reads TGTGCCAGCTCACCGCCCAACGATCAGCCCCAGCATTTT. Translation gives CASSPPNDQPQHF.

The genes are TRBV28 and TRBJ1-2; a weak D match, TRBD1 (5 bases). The germline CDR1 and CDR2 sequences are MDHEN and SYDVKM. With 1 base removed from V and 2 bases from J, the gap between germline ends came to 8 bases. This CDR3 spans 14 amino acids. DNA for the CDR3: TGTGCCAGCAGTTTATCCGGGACCAACTATGGCTACACCTTC. Amino acids: CASSLSGTNYGYTF.

The rearrangement links TRBV7-8 to TRBJ2-7; D may be TRBD1 (5 bases). V lost 1 base, J lost 0 bases, and 10 bases lay in between. The germline V gene has CDR1 SGHVS and CDR2 FQNEAQ. The CDR3 contains 15 residues. The CDR3 nucleotides are TGTGCCAGCAGCTTAGGACAGATTTCCTCCTACGAGCAGTACGTC. As protein: CASSLGQISSYEQYV.

V and J are TRBV5-1 and TRBJ2-2; D is undetermined. Germline V gives CDR1 SGHRS, CDR2 YFSETQ. The V and J ends lost 0 bases and 5 bases respectively, with 11 bases between them. The CDR3 loop spans 15 amino acids. The CDR3 here is CASSLVRLKTGELFF. The CDR3 DNA follows: TGCGCCAGCAGCTTGGTGAGGCTAAAGACCGGGGAGCTGTTTTTT.

The chain couples TRBV10-2 to TRBJ1-3; D not resolved. Looked up from germline, CDR1 is WSHSY and CDR2 is SAAADI. V was shortened by 10 bases and J by 0 bases, with 10 bases between the two germline ends. CDR3 length equals 13 residues. The CDR3 loop reads CAMRPNSGNTIYF. DNA of the CDR3: TGCGCCATGAGGCCTAACTCTGGAAACACCATATATTTT.

This chain uses TRBV14 with TRBJ1-6, with a possible D match to TRBD1 (5 bases). The CDR3 totals 16 residues. With 3 bases removed from V and 9 bases from J, the gap between germline ends came to 18 bases. Germline V lookup: CDR1 SGHDN, CDR2 FVKESK. The DNA of the CDR3 is TGTGCCAGCAGCCACCTTAGTGGGCAGGGAGGTTCACCCCTCCACTTT. Translating it yields CASSHLSGQGGSPLHF.

The chain couples TRBV19 to TRBJ2-7, with 9 bases lining up with TRBD1. CDR1 and CDR2 from the germline V gene are LNHDA and SQIVND (reference sequence). V shed 5 bases and J 3 bases; nucleotides not matched to a gene: 8. This CDR3 has 15 amino acids. The CDR3 loop is CASSESGTGHYEQYV. The DNA for the CDR3 is TGTGCCAGTAGTGAGAGCGGGACAGGGCACTACGAGCAGTACGTC.

The CDR3 DNA is TGTGCCAGCAGTTACTCGCTCCAGGGGGGGACTGAAGCTTTCTTT. Protein product: CASSYSLQGGTEAFF. V and J are TRBV6-5 and TRBJ1-1; 7 nucleotides agree with TRBD1. CDR1 is MNHEY, CDR2 SVGAGI, per germline. V gave up 0 bases and J gave up 5 bases; unmatched junction bases: 6. The CDR3 totals 15 residues.

Only a few counts were recorded for this clone. The chain uses TRBV24-1 and TRBJ2-2; 7 bases are shared with TRBD1. Germline values: CDR1 KGHDR, CDR2 SFDVKD. J was trimmed by 5 bases and V by 7 bases; bases with no gene match: 9. The CDR3 has 15 residues. DNA of the CDR3: TGTGCCACCAGACCCAACAGGGGTAGAACCGGGGAGCTGTTTTTT. Amino acids: CATRPNRGRTGELFF.

The chain combines TRBV6-5 with TRBJ2-5, with TRBD1 matching over 7 bases. V was pared by 6 bases and J by 4 bases, with 11 bases of the junction left unmatched. Germline V gene lookup returns CDR1 MNHEY and CDR2 SVGAGI. The CDR3 is made up of 15 amino acids. The CDR3 nucleotides are TGTGCCAGCAGACGGGACAGAAGAGGGATAGAGACCCAGTACTTC. It is translated as CASRRDRRGIETQYF.

This clone was detected only once. V is TRBV21-1 and J is TRBJ2-1; the DNA was not compared with TRBD1, the D call given in the table. TRBV21-1 is tagged as a pseudogene. This CDR3 region has 14 residues. The CDR3 region has the DNA TGTGCCAGCAGCAAAGTTTTAGGGGGCAATGAGCAGTTCTTC. Protein sequence: CASSKVLGGNEQFF.